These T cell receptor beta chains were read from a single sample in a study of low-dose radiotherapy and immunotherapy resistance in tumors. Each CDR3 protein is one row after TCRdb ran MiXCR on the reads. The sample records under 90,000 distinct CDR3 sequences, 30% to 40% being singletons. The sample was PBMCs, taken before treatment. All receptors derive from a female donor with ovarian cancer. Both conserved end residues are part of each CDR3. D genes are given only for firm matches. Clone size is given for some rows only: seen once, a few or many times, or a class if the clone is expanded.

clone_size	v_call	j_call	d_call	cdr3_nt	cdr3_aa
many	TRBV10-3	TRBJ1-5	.	TGTGCCATCAGTGGGGGGGGGGCAGGCAATCAGCCCCAGCATTTT	CAISGGGAGNQPQHF
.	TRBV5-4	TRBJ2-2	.	TGTGCCAGCAGGTCCTCGGGGGCGATAAACATCGGGGAGCTGTTTTTT	CASRSSGAINIGELFF
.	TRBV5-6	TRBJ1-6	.	TGTGCCAGCAGCTCCCTGGGGAGGGTAGAAATTTCACCCCTCCACTTT	CASSSLGRVEISPLHF
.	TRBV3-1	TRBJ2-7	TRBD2	TGTGCCAGCAGCCTGATGCCTAGCGGGGGGATCGGGGAGCAGTACTTC	CASSLMPSGGIGEQYF
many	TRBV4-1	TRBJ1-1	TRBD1	TGCGCCAGCAGCCACGGACAGGGGAACACTGAAGCTTTCTTT	CASSHGQGNTEAFF
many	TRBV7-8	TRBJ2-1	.	TGTGCCAGCAGCTCGATATCAACCGCGATCCGGGACCATTTCGTTGAGCAGTTCTTC	CASSSISTAIRDHFVEQFF
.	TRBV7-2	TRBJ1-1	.	TGTGCCAGCAGCTTAGATACAGGGTTGAACACTGAAGCTTTCTTT	CASSLDTGLNTEAFF
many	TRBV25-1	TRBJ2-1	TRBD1	TGTGCCAGCAGTGAAGGGGACAGGAGTCGGTACAATGAGCAGTTCTTC	CASSEGDRSRYNEQFF
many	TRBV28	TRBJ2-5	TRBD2	TGTGCCAGCAGTTTGGGACTAGCGGGGGGCCAAGAGACCCAGTACTTC	CASSLGLAGGQETQYF
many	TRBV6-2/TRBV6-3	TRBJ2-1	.	TGTGCCAGCAGTCCGCTAGCAGCTAACAATGAGCAGTTCTTC	CASSPLAANNEQFF
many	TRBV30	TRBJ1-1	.	TGTGCCTGGAGCCTGGTCCGTGGAGGAAACACTGAAGCTTTCTTT	CAWSLVRGGNTEAFF
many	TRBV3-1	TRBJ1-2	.	TGTGCCAGCAGCCAAGAGAGAGGGGCTAACTATGGCTACACCTTC	CASSQERGANYGYTF
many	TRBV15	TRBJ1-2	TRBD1	TGTGCCACCAGCAGAGATCGTAGGGCAGGGGGGCGGACAAACTATGGCTACACCTTC	CATSRDRRAGGRTNYGYTF
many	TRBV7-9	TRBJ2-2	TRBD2	TGTGCCAGCAGCTTAGAAGCGGGAGCAGCCGGGGAGCTGTTTTTT	CASSLEAGAAGELFF
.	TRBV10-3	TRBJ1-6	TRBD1	TGTGCCATCAGCCAGGGGGCTGATAATTCACCCCTCCACTTT	CAISQGADNSPLHF
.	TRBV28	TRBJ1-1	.	TGTGCCAGCAGTTTACTGGGGGCTCTTACTGAAGCTTTCTTT	CASSLLGALTEAFF
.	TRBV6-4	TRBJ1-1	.	TGTGCCAGCAGTGACTCGTGGGGGAGCACTGAAGCTTTCTTT	CASSDSWGSTEAFF
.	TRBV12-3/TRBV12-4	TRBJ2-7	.	TGTGCCAGCAGTCCTCGGGGGACAGTATTATCCTACGAGCAGTACTTC	CASSPRGTVLSYEQYF
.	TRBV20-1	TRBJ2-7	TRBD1	TGCAGTGCTATCCGGACAGGCAGCGAGCAGTACTTC	CSAIRTGSEQYF
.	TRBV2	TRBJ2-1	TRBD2	TGTGCCAGCAGTGTAAGCGGGAGCTTCGATGAGCAGTTCTTC	CASSVSGSFDEQFF
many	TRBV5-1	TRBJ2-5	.	TGCGCCAGCAGCTCGGACAATCGACAAATGAAAGAGACCCAGTACTTC	CASSSDNRQMKETQYF
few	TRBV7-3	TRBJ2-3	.	TGTGCCAGCAGCTTAGGAGCTGGTGTGACGCAGTATTTT	CASSLGAGVTQYF
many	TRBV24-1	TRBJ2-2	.	TGTGCCACTTCGGGGTCAGGGATCACCGGGGAGCTGTTTTTT	CATSGSGITGELFF
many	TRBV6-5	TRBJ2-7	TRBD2	TGTGCCAGCAGTTCTCCTCGGACTAGCGGTACCTCCTACGAGCAGTACTTC	CASSSPRTSGTSYEQYF